A single sample gave rise to the 21 T cell receptor beta chains below, sequenced in a study of metastatic and nonmetastatic thyroid tumors. TCRdb re-called the PCR reads via MiXCR. Here the sample spans 35,000 to 50,000 clones, roughly 13% being singletons. All patients reached thyroid surgery having received no treatment beforehand. Sample: blood. The receptors here all came from a female donor with papillary thyroid cancer or a benign thyroid nodule (not recorded which). Some clones in this sample may be carry-over from other donors' samples.

This clone was detected many times. V usage is TRBV5-6 and J usage is TRBJ1-5; D is uncertain. V was cut by 1 base and J by 4 bases, with 6 bases left in between. CDR3 length equals 13 residues. Germline V gene sequence: CDR1 SGHDT, CDR2 YYEEEE. CDR3 coding DNA: TGTGCCAGCAGCTTGTATGGGAATCAGCCCCAGCATTTT. It yields the protein CASSLYGNQPQHF.

The sample holds many counts of this clone. This rearrangement joins TRBV28 to TRBJ1-1; D not resolved. Germline CDR1 is MDHEN and CDR2 is SYDVKM. Trimming cost V 8 bases and J 4 bases, with 17 bases left between them. This CDR3 comprises 14 residues. The CDR3 nucleotides are TGTGCCAGCGAAGAGAAGGGATGGGGCACTGAAGCTTTCTTT. It yields the protein CASEEKGWGTEAFF.

This clone showed up many times. This chain joins TRBV2 and TRBJ2-3; 10 bases fit TRBD2. The CDR3 length is 15 residues. The V gene's germline CDR1 is SNHLY and CDR2 FYNNEI. The CDR3 DNA is TGTGCAACTCGGCGTAGCGGGGGGAGCACAGATACGCAGTATTTT. Translated, it gives CATRRSGGSTDTQYF.

This clone was counted a few times. This chain joins TRBV5-4 and TRBJ2-3; D is tentatively TRBD1 or TRBD2 (5 bases each). The V end lost 0 bases, the J end lost 6 bases, and 11 bases lay between the germline ends. Germline V gene lookup returns CDR1 SGHNT and CDR2 YYREEE (reference sequence). There are 14 residues in the CDR3. The CDR3 region is CASSLVGDGDTQYF. CDR3 DNA sequence: TGTGCCAGCAGCTTGGTCGGGGACGGCGATACGCAGTATTTT.

This clone has at least ten counts. CDR3 region: CASSYFSRRVTGYTF. DNA of the CDR3: TGTGCCAGCAGTTACTTTAGCAGGAGAGTTACTGGCTACACCTTC. This chain joins TRBV6-5 and TRBJ1-2; no clear D. This CDR3 has 15 amino acids. Germline CDR1 MNHEY, CDR2 SVGAGI. V lost 1 base to trimming and J lost 7 bases, with 16 bases between them.

This clone was observed many times. J is TRBJ2-7 and V is TRBV7-2; TRBD2 is a possible D gene (7 bases). CDR3 length equals 14 residues. V was clipped by 0 bases and J by 2 bases, with 8 bases between them. Germline CDR1 and CDR2: SGHTA and FQGNSA. The CDR3 sequence is CASSLARGPYEQYF. CDR3 nucleotides: TGTGCCAGCAGCTTAGCGCGGGGGCCCTACGAGCAGTACTTC.

This clone was detected ten times or more. The chain joins TRBV15 to TRBJ2-5; the D gene is possibly TRBD1 (7 bases). Deletions cut 0 bases from V and 1 base from J, with 12 bases between. From germline, CDR1 is LNHNV and CDR2 YYDKDF (reference sequence). The CDR3 contains 16 residues. This chain's CDR3 is CATSRDRQGGQETQYF. The CDR3 coding sequence is TGTGCCACCAGCAGAGATCGCCAGGGGGGCCAAGAGACCCAGTACTTC.

J is TRBJ1-1 and V is TRBV5-1; unclear D gene. Trimming stripped 4 bases from V and 1 base from J, with 11 bases between. Germline CDR1 reads SGHRS; CDR2 reads YFSETQ. The CDR3 loop spans 14 amino acids. This CDR3 is CASSPKTPNTEAFF. CDR3 bases: TGCGCCAGCAGCCCAAAGACCCCGAACACTGAAGCTTTCTTT.

This clone was found many times. The chain employs TRBV4-2 and TRBJ2-1, with D perhaps matching TRBD1 (5 bases). The CDR3 consists of 16 residues. CDR1 LGHNA and CDR2 YNFKEQ come from the germline V gene. Trimming stripped 4 bases from V and 3 bases from J, with 16 bases between. For the CDR3, the DNA is TGTGCCAGCAGCCCTCTCAGCGCTCAGGGCTACAATGAGCAGTTCTTC. The encoded protein is CASSPLSAQGYNEQFF.

CDR3 DNA sequence: TGCGCCAGCAGCCGGTGGGACAGACTCAGCAGGTATGAGCAGTTCTTC. This gives the protein CASSRWDRLSRYEQFF. The rearrangement uses TRBV5-1 and TRBJ2-1; 7 bases map to TRBD1. The V gene end was trimmed by 4 bases and the J gene end by 8 bases; junction bases not matched to a gene: 15. This CDR3 region has 16 residues. Germline V gene lookup returns CDR1 SGHRS and CDR2 YFSETQ. Based on the CDR3 plus reference TRBV5-1 and TRBJ2-1, the full variable domain is KAGVTQTPRYLIKTRGQQVTLSCSPISGHRSVSWYQQTPGQGLQFLFEYFSETQRNKGNFPGRFSGRQFSNSRSEMNVSTLELGDSALYLCASSRWDRLSRYEQFFGPGTRLTVL.

At least ten counts were recorded for this clone. The V call is TRBV15, the J call TRBJ2-7; no definite D call. There are 13 residues in the CDR3. V dropped 3 bases and J dropped 1 base, with 7 bases sitting between them. Germline CDR1 LNHNV, CDR2 YYDKDF (reference sequence). This CDR3 is CATSSQSSYEQYF. CDR3 in DNA: TGTGCCACCAGCAGCCAGAGTTCCTACGAGCAGTACTTC.

This clone was observed many times. The chain employs TRBV5-5 and TRBJ1-2; TRBD1 aligns across 8 bases. Trimming took 4 bases from V and 7 from J; bases not matched to a gene: 12. The germline gives CDR1 SGHKS, CDR2 YYEKEE (reference sequence). This CDR3 has 15 residues. CDR3 coding DNA: TGTGCCAGCAGCCGAAGACAGGGGATTGATGGTGGCTACACCTTC. Amino acid sequence: CASSRRQGIDGGYTF.

This clone was counted ten times or more. The chain employs TRBV2 and TRBJ1-1; D is undetermined. Germline V gene data show CDR1 as SNHLY and CDR2 as FYNNEI. The CDR3 has 11 residues. V was shortened by 6 bases and J by 6 bases, with 8 bases between the two germline ends. The chain's CDR3 is CASSPSPEAFF. The CDR3 coding sequence is TGTGCCAGCAGCCCTAGTCCTGAAGCTTTCTTT.

This clone appeared many times. This rearrangement joins TRBV18 to TRBJ1-4, with D possibly TRBD1 on 5 matching bases. Per the germline V gene, CDR1 is KGHSH and CDR2 is LQKENI. V shed 3 bases and J shed 5 bases, with 10 bases lying between them. The CDR3 has 14 amino acids. CDR3 bases: TGTGCCAGCTCACCCGGGACGGTGAATGAAAAACTGTTTTTT. Translation: CASSPGTVNEKLFF. The complete variable domain, with remaining parts taken from reference TRBV18 and TRBJ1-4, reads NAGVMQNPRHLVRRRGQEARLRCSPMKGHSHVYWYRQLPEEGLKFMVYLQKENIIDESGMPKERFSAEFPKEGPSILRIQQVVRGDSAAYFCASSPGTVNEKLFFGSGTQLSVL.

This clone occurred a few times. This CDR3 reads CSASGPSVSVELFF. The CDR3 region has the DNA TGCAGTGCTAGCGGTCCTAGCGTTAGCGTGGAGCTGTTTTTT. The J gene is TRBJ2-2, the V gene TRBV20-1, with a weak D call TRBD2 (6 bases). CDR3 size: 14 residues. The germline V gene has CDR1 DFQATT and CDR2 SNEGSKA (reference sequence). Trimming took off 3 bases at V and 10 bases at J, with 18 bases between the two ends.

This clone was recorded at least ten times. The chain has TRBV6-1 and TRBJ1-4; unclear D gene. This CDR3 region has 14 residues. Trimming took 3 bases from V and 2 from J, leaving 7 bases between them. CDR1 and CDR2 (germline): MNHNS, SASEGT. The chain's CDR3 is CASSDRGTNEKLFF. Here the CDR3 DNA reads TGTGCCAGCAGTGATCGAGGGACTAATGAAAAACTGTTTTTT.

This clone is medium-sized (0.01 to 0.1%) in the sample. The chain links TRBV28 to TRBJ2-1; 11 nucleotides match TRBD2. The V gene's germline CDR1 is MDHEN and CDR2 SYDVKM. This CDR3 has 16 residues. The V gene end was trimmed by 5 bases and the J gene end by 3 bases; junction bases not matched to a gene: 6. The CDR3 nucleotides are TGTGCCAGCAGTCCGGGACTAGCGGTTATCTACAATGAGCAGTTCTTC. Translation: CASSPGLAVIYNEQFF.

V is TRBV11-3 and J is TRBJ2-7, with 8 bases identical to TRBD1. The CDR3 spans 16 residues. Germline assignment: CDR1 SGHNT and CDR2 YENEEA. V gave up 4 bases and J gave up 4 bases; unmatched junction bases: 12. In nucleotides, the CDR3 is TGTGCCAGCAGCTCTTCGACAGGGGTAGGGTCTTACGAGCAGTACTTC. Its protein is CASSSSTGVGSYEQYF.

This clone was picked up one time. Its ends do not fully match the called genes, so a read error is possible. The gene calls are TRBV24-1 and TRBJ1-2; D is unresolved. The germline CDR1 and CDR2 sequences are KGHDR and SFDVKD. The CDR3 runs 17 residues. This CDR3 is CATSDPAGAPRNYVYTF. The CDR3 DNA sequence: TGTGCCACCAGTGATCCGGCCGGCGCCCCAAGGAACTATGTCTACACCTTC.

Many counts were recorded for this clone. The CDR3 loop is CASSHDSSGYGYTF. The CDR3 region has the DNA TGTGCCAGCAGCCACGACAGTTCAGGCTATGGCTACACCTTC. V is TRBV5-6 and J is TRBJ1-2; TRBD1 might be the D (5 bases). Germline values: CDR1 SGHDT, CDR2 YYEEEE. The CDR3 totals 14 residues. V shed 4 bases and J shed 4 bases, with 14 bases lying between them.

This clone was detected ten times or more. This chain joins TRBV7-9 and TRBJ1-2; D perhaps matches TRBD1 (6 bases). Trimming cost V 0 bases and J 9 bases, with 11 bases left between them. CDR3 length: 13 residues. Germline V gene lookup returns CDR1 SEHNR and CDR2 FQNEAQ (reference sequence). The CDR3 coding sequence is TGTGCCAGCAGCTTAGCCGGGCAGGGGAGCTACACCTTC. Translation: CASSLAGQGSYTF.